These 3 T cell receptor beta chains share one sample of origin, sequenced in a study of CXCR3-negative and CXCR3-positive naive CD8 T cells. General study results and limits: Naive cells that were CXCR3-positive had more hydrophobic TRB CDR3s (compared with CXCR3-negative naive cells).

The antigens these receptors bind are not known. cDNA libraries for TRB were generated by 5' RACE incorporating UMI labels. TCRdb reprocessed the 5' RACE reads, keeping one entry per CDR3 protein, no DNA. The sample holds roughly 93,000 distinct CDR3 sequences. Material: naive CXCR3+ CD8+ T cells from blood. Subset defined: CD45RO-CCR7+CD27+CD95- naive CD8+ T cells expressing CXCR3 (TNR3+). The receptors here all came from a human donor in good health. Some clones in this sample may be carry-over from other donors' samples.

CDR3: CASRAGGNTEAFF. The V call is TRBV7-6, the J call TRBJ1-1; without DNA, the TCRdb call of TRBD1 cannot be checked. This CDR3 spans 13 amino acids. Germline V lookup: CDR1 SGHVS, CDR2 FNYEAQ. The entire variable domain, with the rest obtained from reference TRBV7-6 and TRBJ1-1, is as follows: GAGVSQSPRYKVTKRGQDVALRCDPISGHVSLYWYRQALGQGPEFLTYFNYEAQQDKSGLPNDRFSAERPEGSISTLTIQRTEQRDSAMYRCASRAGGNTEAFFGQGTRLTVV.

The chain is built from TRBV19 and TRBJ1-1; TCRdb proposes TRBD1, but this gene call is untestable without DNA. This CDR3 spans 15 amino acids. Germline-derived CDR1 and CDR2 are LNHDA and SQIVND (reference sequence). The CDR3 reads CASSPVGGANTEAFF.

The chain couples TRBV5-1 to TRBJ2-7; checking the TCRdb D call of TRBD1 is not possible without DNA. Germline V lookup: CDR1 SGHRS, CDR2 YFSETQ. The CDR3 runs 14 residues. The chain's CDR3 is CASSPGGSWSEQYF.